The clone carrying this TCR beta chain was observed once. Primers: 60 V beta forward and 13 J beta reverse. Only in-frame clones appear in the TCRdb table, and some are missing; sequencing was by immunoSEQ multiplex PCR. The sample consists of 95,000 to 110,000 clones, roughly 80% of them appearing once. The germline gives CDR1 SGHVS, CDR2 FQNEAQ. This CDR3 is built from 14 residues. After removal of 1 base from V and 9 bases from J, the junction contained 2 bases not matched to a gene. The entry originates in a study of glioma-infiltrating T cells after dendritic cell vaccination. Looking at the study overall: Glioblastoma patients came from Phase I and II dendritic cell vaccination trials.

Blood PBMC samples: pre-vaccination, two weeks post third vaccination, and at tumor progression. This sequence was found in a human donor with glioblastoma. The genes are TRBV7-8 and TRBJ2-1; 11 bases fit TRBD1. Sequences were derived from blood, sampled before dendritic cell vaccination. The CDR3 is CASSLGGTGGEQFF. The CDR3 coding sequence is TGTGCCAGCAGCTTAGGTGGGACAGGGGGTGAGCAGTTCTTC. The complete variable domain, with remaining parts taken from reference TRBV7-8 and TRBJ2-1, reads GAGVSQSPRYKVAKRGQDVALRCDPISGHVSLFWYQQALGQGPEFLTYFQNEAQLDKSGLPSDRFFAERPEGSVSTLKIQRTQQEDSAVYLCASSLGGTGGEQFFGPGTRLTVL.